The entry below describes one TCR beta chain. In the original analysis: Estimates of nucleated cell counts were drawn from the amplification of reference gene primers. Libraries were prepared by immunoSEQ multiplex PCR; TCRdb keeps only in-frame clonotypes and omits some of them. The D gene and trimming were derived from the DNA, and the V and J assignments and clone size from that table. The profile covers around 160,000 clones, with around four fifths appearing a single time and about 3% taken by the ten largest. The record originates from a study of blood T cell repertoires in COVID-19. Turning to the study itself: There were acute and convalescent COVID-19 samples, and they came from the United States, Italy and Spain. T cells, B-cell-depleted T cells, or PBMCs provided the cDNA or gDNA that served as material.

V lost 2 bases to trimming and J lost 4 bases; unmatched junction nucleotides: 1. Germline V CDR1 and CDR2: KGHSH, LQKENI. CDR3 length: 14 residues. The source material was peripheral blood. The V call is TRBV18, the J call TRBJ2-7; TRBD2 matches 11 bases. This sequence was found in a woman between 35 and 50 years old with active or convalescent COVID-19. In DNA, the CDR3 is TGTGCCAGCTCACCAGGGACTAGCGGATACGAGCAGTACTTC. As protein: CASSPGTSGYEQYF.